The 26 T cell receptor beta chains below come from one sample, sequenced in a study of T-cell memory formation after mild COVID-19. TCRdb redid the calling of the 5' RACE reads with MiXCR, one entry per CDR3 protein. The table lists around 450,000 distinct CDR3 sequences, around 20% of them singletons, with roughly 8% in the top ten. Material: PBMCs or a T cell subset sorted from them (not recorded which). All receptors derive from an adult woman who had mild COVID-19 (a few samples of this study predate the infection). Cell type and time point are not known.

This chain connects TRBV30 to TRBJ1-2, with TRBD1 matching 7 bases. The J segment lost 8 bases and the V segment lost 3 bases, leaving 9 bases of the junction unmatched. Per the germline V gene, CDR1 is GTSNPN and CDR2 is SVGIG (reference sequence). The CDR3 is 13 residues long. CDR3 in DNA: TGTGCCTGGAGCGCTACAGGGGCTGACGGCTACACCTTC. This codes for CAWSATGADGYTF.

This chain joins TRBV12-3 or TRBV12-4 and TRBJ1-5; D remains unclear. The CDR3 length is 15 residues. V was trimmed by 3 bases and J by 7 bases, leaving 16 bases between them. The CDR3 region is CASSFGFEGDQPQHF. The CDR3 DNA is TGTGCCAGCAGTTTTGGATTCGAGGGAGACCAGCCCCAGCATTTT.

The CDR3 loop is CASSKEGWGSNQPQHF. CDR3 DNA: TGTGCCAGCAGCAAGGAAGGATGGGGTAGCAATCAGCCCCAGCATTTT. The V gene is TRBV7-2, the J gene TRBJ1-5; D is uncertain. This CDR3 comprises 16 residues. Germline V CDR1 and CDR2: SGHTA, FQGNSA. Trimming left V 5 bases short and J 0 bases short, with 14 bases between.

The V gene is TRBV10-3, the J gene TRBJ1-4; D ambiguous. Germline V gene sequence: CDR1 ENHRY, CDR2 SYGVKD. The V gene lost 0 bases and the J gene lost 7 bases, with 15 bases spanning the gap. This CDR3 has 16 amino acids. DNA of the CDR3: TGTGCCATCAGTGAGTCGACTCGGGGATCTGGTGAAAAACTGTTTTTT. Protein: CAISESTRGSGEKLFF.

The genes are TRBV29-1 and TRBJ2-4; 8 bases map to TRBD2. V lost 1 base and J lost 6; bases outside the gene matches: 5. The V gene's germline CDR1 is SQVTM and CDR2 ANQGSEA. The CDR3 spans 14 residues. This CDR3 is CSVEAGGPGNIQYF. CDR3 bases: TGCAGCGTTGAAGCGGGAGGGCCTGGAAACATTCAGTACTTC.

This clonotype turned up a few times. V gene TRBV4-3 combines with J gene TRBJ2-3; D is uncertain. Per the germline V gene, CDR1 is LGHNA and CDR2 is YSLEER. The CDR3 sequence is 15 residues long. The germline V and J ends were trimmed by 0 bases and 5 bases, with 12 bases remaining between them. CDR3 bases: TGCGCCAGCAGCCAAGACCGGGCGGTTAAAGATACGCAGTATTTT. As protein: CASSQDRAVKDTQYF.

V and J are TRBV6-5 and TRBJ2-5; no definite D call. This CDR3 spans 14 amino acids. The V and J ends lost 0 bases and 2 bases respectively, with 7 bases between them. Germline V gives CDR1 MNHEY, CDR2 SVGAGI. The CDR3 coding sequence is TGTGCCAGCAGTTACTCATCGGCGCAAGAGACCCAGTACTTC. It is translated as CASSYSSAQETQYF.

The DNA for the CDR3 is TGCGCCAGCAGCCGGGGACAGGGAGGGATAGATACGCAGTATTTT. Translated: CASSRGQGGIDTQYF. The chain combines TRBV4-3 with TRBJ2-3, with 9 bases lining up with TRBD1. CDR1 and CDR2 (germline): LGHNA, YSLEER. The V and J ends lost 4 bases and 5 bases, in that order; junction bases with no gene match: 7. There are 15 residues in the CDR3.

Within the sample, this clonotype is medium-sized. V gene TRBV5-5 combines with J gene TRBJ2-7; TRBD1 matches at 7 bases. The V segment lost 4 bases and the J segment 7 bases; nucleotides outside the gene matches: 8. The CDR3 extends over 13 amino acids. Per the germline V gene, CDR1 is SGHKS and CDR2 is YYEKEE (reference sequence). CDR3 nucleotides: TGTGCCAGCAGCCGAACTACAGGGGCAGAGCAGTACTTC. Protein product: CASSRTTGAEQYF.

This clonotype was found a few times. V gene TRBV12-3 or TRBV12-4 combines with J gene TRBJ2-3; weak D call: TRBD2 (7 bases). V gave up 6 bases and J gave up 5 bases, with 15 bases separating them. This CDR3 is 14 amino acids long. The CDR3 DNA sequence: TGTGCCAGCAGATTGGGGGGGGCACAAGATACGCAGTATTTT. Amino acids: CASRLGGAQDTQYF.

In this sample, this clonotype turned up a few times. This chain joins TRBV12-3 or TRBV12-4 and TRBJ1-5, with D maybe TRBD1 (6 bases). Trimming removed 3 bases at V and 6 bases at J, with 15 bases between. This CDR3 has 15 residues. The CDR3 sequence is CASSFMAGVGQPQHF. The CDR3 bases are TGTGCCAGCAGTTTTATGGCAGGGGTTGGTCAGCCCCAGCATTTT.

The CDR3 DNA follows: TGTGCCAGCAGGCCAGGGTACTCAGGGGTTGGCTACACCTTC. Its protein product is CASRPGYSGVGYTF. This sequence joins TRBV6-2 or TRBV6-3 and TRBJ1-2; possibly TRBD1 for D (6 bases). V lost 6 bases and J lost 7, with 18 bases in between. The CDR3 totals 14 residues. Germline CDR1 and CDR2: MNHEY and SVGEGT.

The chain is built from TRBV29-1 and TRBJ2-1; TRBD2 aligns across 11 bases. Germline assignment: CDR1 SQVTM and CDR2 ANQGSEA. V was clipped by 7 bases and J by 5 bases; unmatched bases: 7. CDR3 size: 14 residues. The CDR3, as DNA: TGCAGCGAATTAGGGACTAGCGGTAACAATGAGCAGTTCTTC. This translates into CSELGTSGNNEQFF.

In this sample, this clonotype turned up a few times. The J gene is TRBJ1-4, the V gene TRBV20-1; 7 bases fit TRBD1. V shed 1 base and J 0 bases; nucleotides not matched to a gene: 2. Germline V CDR1 and CDR2: DFQATT, SNEGSKA (reference sequence). This CDR3 spans 15 amino acids. This CDR3 reads CSARVTGATNEKLFF. The DNA for the CDR3 is TGCAGTGCTAGAGTCACAGGGGCAACTAATGAAAAACTGTTTTTT.

This clonotype was seen more than once but under ten times. The V and J genes are TRBV20-1 and TRBJ2-3; D is unclear. Germline loops: CDR1 DFQATT, CDR2 SNEGSKA (reference sequence). The CDR3 is 15 amino acids. Deletions cut 4 bases from V and 1 base from J, with 15 bases between. CDR3 bases: TGCAGTGCTATTAAGACTTTACCGCGCACAGATACGCAGTATTTT. Translated, it gives CSAIKTLPRTDTQYF.

This clonotype has only one observation. At one end, the junction sequence differs from germline, possibly due to a read error. The rearrangement uses TRBV4-1 and TRBJ2-1; 8 positions agree with TRBD1. The CDR3 covers 15 residues. CDR1 is MGHRA and CDR2 is YSYEKL in the germline V gene. The chain's CDR3 is CASSQAQGAYNEQFF. The DNA of the CDR3 is TGCGCCAGCAGCCAAGCCCAGGGGGCCTATAATGAGCAGTTCTTC.

The chain carries TRBV7-2 and TRBJ2-7, with 7 positions matching TRBD2. With 2 bases clipped from V and 3 bases from J, the junction kept 13 bases outside the gene matches. This CDR3 region has 17 residues. Germline CDR1 SGHTA, CDR2 FQGNSA. The CDR3 sequence: CASSLTWRPGGGYEQYF. CDR3 bases: TGTGCCAGCAGCTTAACTTGGCGTCCGGGAGGAGGCTACGAGCAGTACTTC.

The chain joins TRBV12-3 or TRBV12-4 to TRBJ1-1; TRBD1 might be the D (5 bases). Trimming removed 6 bases from V and 5 bases from J, with 16 bases in between. CDR3 size: 14 residues. This chain's CDR3 is CASRGTPGVTEAFF. CDR3 DNA sequence: TGTGCCAGCAGAGGGACCCCCGGGGTGACTGAAGCTTTCTTT.

V is TRBV6-5 and J is TRBJ2-7; D uncertain. Germline V gene lookup returns CDR1 MNHEY and CDR2 SVGAGI. The CDR3 covers 15 residues. The ends were cut back, 8 bases at V and 3 bases at J, with 20 bases in the middle. CDR3 DNA: TGTGCCAGCTCCCCCGGAGTGGTTGGAATCTACGAGCAGTACTTC. Protein: CASSPGVVGIYEQYF.

This clonotype was picked up many times. The rearrangement links TRBV12-3 or TRBV12-4 to TRBJ2-1; D is unclear. V was shortened by 3 bases and J by 9 bases, with 12 bases between the two germline ends. The CDR3 totals 13 residues. The CDR3 DNA reads as TGTGCCAGCAGTTTTCGTCTTTCCGGTGAGCAGTTCTTC. It yields the protein CASSFRLSGEQFF.

The V call is TRBV18, the J call TRBJ2-7; D is undetermined. The germline gives CDR1 KGHSH, CDR2 LQKENI. This CDR3 spans 15 amino acids. The ends were cut back, 3 bases at V and 0 bases at J, with 12 bases in the middle. The CDR3 loop is CASSPTELSSYEQYF. CDR3 nucleotides: TGTGCCAGCTCACCCACAGAATTGAGCTCCTACGAGCAGTACTTC.

In its sample, this clonotype was seen a few times. The gene calls are TRBV27 and TRBJ1-5; the match to TRBD1 covers 7 bases. Per germline, CDR1 MNHEY and CDR2 SMNVEV (reference sequence). V gave up 6 bases and J gave up 4 bases; unmatched junction bases: 12. The CDR3 spans 16 residues. This CDR3 is CASRQHSAQGNQPQHF. The CDR3 DNA reads TGTGCCAGCAGACAGCACTCGGCACAGGGGAATCAGCCCCAGCATTTT.

The chain employs TRBV7-2 and TRBJ2-7; D could derive from TRBD1 or TRBD2 (5 bases each). This CDR3 spans 13 amino acids. V lost 2 bases and J 6 bases, leaving 11 bases between the germline ends. Germline V gene lookup returns CDR1 SGHTA and CDR2 FQGNSA. CDR3 DNA sequence: TGTGCCAGCAGCTTAATGGGGGTAGGCGAGCAGTACTTC. As protein: CASSLMGVGEQYF. The full variable domain, its missing parts supplied by reference TRBV7-2 and TRBJ2-7, is GAGVSQSPSNKVTEKGKDVELRCDPISGHTALYWYRQSLGQGLEFLIYFQGNSAPDKSGLPSDRFSAERTGGSVSTLTIQRTQQEDSAVYLCASSLMGVGEQYFGPGTRLTVT.

This clonotype was detected only a few times. The chain is built from TRBV7-6 and TRBJ2-7; TRBD2 is a possible D gene (7 bases). The CDR3 is 14 residues long. Germline CDR1 and CDR2: SGHVS and FNYEAQ. The V gene lost 5 bases and the J gene lost 5 bases, with 16 bases spanning the gap. The CDR3 protein is CASSPTRGADEQYF. CDR3 in DNA: TGTGCCAGCAGCCCCACTCGGGGGGCAGACGAGCAGTACTTC.

The rearrangement uses TRBV30 and TRBJ2-1; 10 bases are shared with TRBD2. Trimming cost V 0 bases and J 4 bases; bases outside gene matches: 9. This CDR3 comprises 17 residues. Germline values: CDR1 GTSNPN, CDR2 SVGIG (reference sequence). This CDR3 reads CAWSVAGGPVAYNEQFF. CDR3 nucleotides: TGTGCCTGGAGTGTAGCGGGAGGGCCGGTGGCATACAATGAGCAGTTCTTC.

The table lists this clonotype with a few counts. V usage is TRBV5-1 and J usage is TRBJ2-2, with D tentatively TRBD1 (6 bases). This CDR3 has 15 residues. CDR1 SGHRS and CDR2 YFSETQ come from the germline V gene. V gave up 5 bases and J gave up 4 bases, with 15 bases separating them. CDR3 nucleotide sequence: TGCGCCAGCAGTATCGTCCAGGGGACCACCGGGGAGCTGTTTTTT. Translating gives CASSIVQGTTGELFF.